Shown below are 30 T cell receptor beta chains from a single sample sequenced in a study of response to subunit inactivated influenza vaccine. TCRdb called the RT-PCR reads again in MiXCR, with one record for every CDR3 protein. The table has about 520,000 distinct CDR3 sequences, roughly 9.7% seen once. The input for sequencing was PBMCs from blood, taken about 6 weeks after vaccination. These receptors were taken from a man between 45 and 60 years old who received an inactivated influenza vaccine.

V and J are TRBV20-1 and TRBJ2-2, with D hard to call. The CDR3 spans 13 residues. Germline CDR1 DFQATT, CDR2 SNEGSKA (reference sequence). V shed 3 bases and J shed 2 bases, with 7 bases lying between them. CDR3 nucleotide sequence: TGCAGTGCTAGGACCCCCAACACCGGGGAGCTGTTTTTT. This codes for CSARTPNTGELFF.

The rearrangement links TRBV5-1 to TRBJ2-6, with D perhaps given as TRBD1 or TRBD2 (6 bases each). Trimming stripped 0 bases from V and 4 bases from J, with 17 bases between. From germline, CDR1 is SGHRS and CDR2 YFSETQ. This CDR3 has 18 residues. The CDR3 nucleotides are TGCGCCAGCAGCTTGGAAGGCCAAGGGGGGAGAGGGGCCAACGTCCTGACTTTC. Residues: CASSLEGQGGRGANVLTF.

This clonotype was seen repeatedly, ten times or more. The rearrangement links TRBV12-3 or TRBV12-4 to TRBJ2-7, with TRBD1 matching 9 bases. This CDR3 is 15 amino acids long. V gave up 1 base and J gave up 2 bases; unmatched junction bases: 3. The CDR3 DNA is TGTGCCAGCAGTTTAGGTGGACAGGGGACCTACGAGCAGTACTTC. Protein: CASSLGGQGTYEQYF.

Many counts were recorded for this clonotype. The chain combines TRBV20-1 with TRBJ2-3; 11 bases match TRBD1. The V and J ends lost 5 bases and 4 bases, in that order; junction bases with no gene match: 2. Germline CDR1 reads DFQATT; CDR2 reads SNEGSKA (reference sequence). The CDR3 sequence is 13 residues long. The CDR3 region has the DNA TGCAGTGCTCCGGGACAGGGGGCAGATACGCAGTATTTT. Protein sequence: CSAPGQGADTQYF.

The table lists this clonotype with many counts. The V and J genes are TRBV12-3 or TRBV12-4 and TRBJ1-3, with 8 bases matching TRBD1. The CDR3 is made up of 15 amino acids. The J segment lost 2 bases and the V segment lost 5 bases, leaving 5 bases of the junction unmatched. CDR3 sequence (DNA): TGTGCCAGCAGTAACCGGGACAGGCCTGGAAACACCATATATTTT. This encodes CASSNRDRPGNTIYF.

The sample holds a few counts of this clonotype. The rearrangement uses TRBV12-3 or TRBV12-4 and TRBJ1-1, with D possibly matching TRBD1 (6 bases). V was cut by 6 bases and J by 7 bases, with 15 bases left in between. There are 13 residues in the CDR3. The CDR3, as DNA: TGTGCCAGCAGGGTTGGACAGCGGAGTGAAGCTTTCTTT. It codes for CASRVGQRSEAFF.

The genes are TRBV28 and TRBJ1-1; 8 positions match TRBD1. Losses at the gene ends were 2 bases for V and 1 base for J; bases not matched to a gene: 27. CDR3 length equals 23 residues. The germline CDR1 and CDR2 sequences are MDHEN and SYDVKM. The CDR3 region is CASSLVGAVWDRRTDRENTEAFF. The CDR3 DNA follows: TGTGCCAGCAGTTTAGTTGGGGCCGTTTGGGACAGGCGGACTGACCGTGAGAACACTGAAGCTTTCTTT.

J is TRBJ1-4 and V is TRBV7-9; a possible D gene is TRBD1 (6 bases). Germline CDR1 reads SEHNR; CDR2 reads FQNEAQ (reference sequence). V was shortened by 5 bases and J by 6 bases, with 13 bases between the two germline ends. The CDR3 loop spans 14 amino acids. CDR3: CASSPQTGHEKLFF. For the CDR3, the DNA is TGTGCCAGCAGCCCTCAGACAGGCCATGAAAAACTGTTTTTT.

This clonotype came up a few times. V gene TRBV20-1 combines with J gene TRBJ2-3; 10 bases align to TRBD1. This CDR3 is 15 amino acids long. Germline CDR1 and CDR2: DFQATT and SNEGSKA (reference sequence). V was pared by 7 bases and J by 3 bases, with 10 bases of the junction left unmatched. The CDR3 protein is CSGLLPGQGTDTQYF. The CDR3 nucleotides are TGCAGTGGACTGCTCCCGGGACAGGGGACAGATACGCAGTATTTT.

This clonotype was picked up a small number of times. The chain is built from TRBV10-2 and TRBJ2-3; no clear D gene. This CDR3 has 12 residues. Trimming pared 7 bases from V and 5 bases from J, leaving 10 bases between. The V gene's germline CDR1 is WSHSY and CDR2 SAAADI. The CDR3 DNA reads TGCGCCAGCAACGGCGGACGAGATACGCAGTATTTT. Translation gives CASNGGRDTQYF.

DNA of the CDR3: TGCGCCAGCAGCCAAGAGTTAGACAGGGCCTACGAGCAGTACTTC. It translates to CASSQELDRAYEQYF. The chain links TRBV4-3 to TRBJ2-7; TRBD1 matches 7 bases. J lost 2 bases, V lost 0 bases, and 4 bases had no gene match. Germline lookup yields CDR1 LGHNA and CDR2 YSLEER. The CDR3 is 15 amino acids.

This clonotype was picked up a small number of times. The rearrangement links TRBV4-1 to TRBJ1-5, with no clear D. The germline gives CDR1 MGHRA, CDR2 YSYEKL. The CDR3 runs 13 residues. V was trimmed by 1 base and J by 4 bases, leaving 5 bases between them. The CDR3 reads CASSQVMNQPQHF. The CDR3 DNA reads as TGCGCCAGCAGCCAAGTCATGAATCAGCCCCAGCATTTT.

This clonotype came up a few times. The chain uses TRBV15 and TRBJ2-2; no clear D gene. CDR3 size: 14 residues. The germline V and J ends were trimmed by 3 bases and 5 bases, with 10 bases remaining between them. Germline V gives CDR1 LNHNV, CDR2 YYDKDF (reference sequence). CDR3 amino acids: CATSSGIRTGELFF. The CDR3 DNA follows: TGTGCCACCAGCAGTGGGATAAGGACCGGGGAGCTGTTTTTT.

This clonotype was observed many times. This chain joins TRBV6-5 and TRBJ2-5; TRBD1 agrees at 8 bases. The CDR3 spans 15 residues. The J segment lost 2 bases and the V segment lost 6 bases, leaving 8 bases of the junction unmatched. Per germline, CDR1 MNHEY and CDR2 SVGAGI. Here the CDR3 reads CASSYADRVQETQYF. The CDR3 bases are TGTGCCAGCAGCTACGCGGACAGGGTGCAAGAGACCCAGTACTTC.

The genes are TRBV2 and TRBJ1-5; D possibly corresponds to TRBD1 (6 bases). There are 14 residues in the CDR3. Trimming left V 1 base short and J 5 bases short, with 9 bases between. Germline CDR1 reads SNHLY; CDR2 reads FYNNEI. The CDR3, as DNA: TGTGCCAGCAGTGAAGTTTCAGGGGATCAGCCCCAGCATTTT. Translated: CASSEVSGDQPQHF.

This clonotype turned up a few times. The chain joins TRBV11-1 to TRBJ2-1, with 9 bases matching TRBD1. Germline lookup yields CDR1 SGHAT and CDR2 FQDESV (reference sequence). The CDR3 loop spans 15 amino acids. Trimming cost V 5 bases and J 8 bases; bases outside gene matches: 10. This CDR3 reads CASSPDRGNWDEQFF. CDR3 nucleotide sequence: TGTGCCAGCAGCCCAGACAGGGGGAATTGGGATGAGCAGTTCTTC.

There are a few counts of this clonotype. The CDR3 DNA reads TGCAGCGTTTATGGACCGTTGACCGGGGAGCTGTTTTTT. This translates into CSVYGPLTGELFF. This chain connects TRBV29-1 to TRBJ2-2; D remains unclear. Germline V gives CDR1 SQVTM, CDR2 ANQGSEA. The CDR3 extends over 13 amino acids. V lost 5 bases and J lost 5, with 12 bases in between.

In this sample, this clonotype turned up a few times. This chain uses TRBV20-1 with TRBJ2-7, with D hard to call. Trimming pared 3 bases from V and 3 bases from J, leaving 6 bases between. This CDR3 spans 11 amino acids. CDR1 is DFQATT and CDR2 is SNEGSKA in the germline V gene (reference sequence). In DNA form, the CDR3 reads TGCAGTGCTAGCCCTCACTACGAGCAGTACTTC. Translated: CSASPHYEQYF.

The genes are TRBV5-1 and TRBJ2-7; 9 nucleotides agree with TRBD1. The CDR3 spans 14 residues. Trimming removed 2 bases from V and 5 bases from J; junction bases left unmatched: 5. Germline values: CDR1 SGHRS, CDR2 YFSETQ. The CDR3 coding sequence is TGCGCCAGCAGCTTCCGGACAGGGGAGAACGAGCAGTACTTC. Its protein product is CASSFRTGENEQYF.

This clonotype was recorded a few times. Compared with germline, one end of the junction differs, possibly owing to a read error. The chain carries TRBV12-3 or TRBV12-4 and TRBJ2-5; possibly TRBD2 for D (6 bases). This CDR3 is 11 amino acids long. CDR3 region: CASSGGTRVGF. The DNA of the CDR3 is TGTGCCAGCAGTGGAGGGACGAGAGTTGGCTTC.

The chain couples TRBV3-1 to TRBJ1-1; the D gene is possibly TRBD1 (5 bases). Germline V gives CDR1 LGHDT, CDR2 YNNKEL (reference sequence). This CDR3 comprises 13 residues. V lost 4 bases, J lost 7 bases, and 13 bases lay in between. The CDR3 DNA sequence: TGTGCCAGCAGCCCCGGGGCGAGTGTTGAAGCTTTCTTT. Its translation is CASSPGASVEAFF. The complete variable domain, with remaining parts taken from reference TRBV3-1 and TRBJ1-1, reads DTAVSQTPKYLVTQMGNDKSIKCEQNLGHDTMYWYKQDSKKFLKIMFSYNNKELIINETVPNRFSPKSPDKAHLNLHINSLELGDSAVYFCASSPGASVEAFFGQGTRLTVV.

This clonotype was recorded a few times. This sequence joins TRBV5-1 and TRBJ2-2; TRBD2 agrees at 13 bases. The CDR3 has 18 amino acids. Germline CDR1 and CDR2: SGHRS and YFSETQ. V dropped 4 bases and J dropped 4; count of bases not matched to a gene: 10. CDR3 in amino acids: CASSRTSGRAPGTGELFF. The CDR3 region has the DNA TGCGCCAGCAGCAGAACTAGCGGGAGGGCCCCGGGCACCGGGGAGCTGTTTTTT.

The rearrangement uses TRBV20-1 and TRBJ2-1; 8 bases are shared with TRBD2. The V segment lost 4 bases and the J segment 4 bases; nucleotides outside the gene matches: 9. This CDR3 is built from 15 residues. The germline V gene has CDR1 DFQATT and CDR2 SNEGSKA (reference sequence). The CDR3 DNA reads TGCAGTGCTATCCGCGGGGCGGGGGGTTACAATGAGCAGTTCTTC. Protein: CSAIRGAGGYNEQFF.

This clonotype came up many times. The genes are TRBV29-1 and TRBJ1-2; D gene unclear. Trimming cost V 2 bases and J 1 base, with 8 bases left between them. The CDR3 runs 13 residues. Per the germline V gene, CDR1 is SQVTM and CDR2 is ANQGSEA. CDR3: CSVERTDNYGYTF. As DNA, the CDR3 is TGCAGCGTTGAAAGGACGGATAACTATGGCTACACCTTC.

This clonotype occurred many times. The chain is built from TRBV20-1 and TRBJ2-7; no clear D. Germline CDR1 reads DFQATT; CDR2 reads SNEGSKA (reference sequence). This CDR3 has 15 amino acids. V lost 6 bases, J lost 2 bases, and 20 bases lay in between. The CDR3 protein is CSARLGSRITYEQYF. The CDR3 coding sequence is TGCAGTGCGAGGTTGGGGTCGCGAATCACCTACGAGCAGTACTTC.

This clonotype was recorded many times. The chain couples TRBV6-5 to TRBJ1-1; D call uncertain. This CDR3 is 16 amino acids long. V was pared by 2 bases and J by 0 bases, with 13 bases between. Germline CDR1 MNHEY, CDR2 SVGAGI. CDR3 region: CASSYTTGAMNTEAFF. CDR3 sequence (DNA): TGTGCCAGCAGTTACACGACTGGAGCGATGAACACTGAAGCTTTCTTT.

The chain carries TRBV4-2 and TRBJ2-3; 11 positions agree with TRBD2. CDR1 and CDR2 from the germline V gene are LGHNA and YNFKEQ. The CDR3 has 17 residues. V trimming: 5 bases; J trimming: 0 bases; junction bases outside the gene matches: 7. The CDR3 here is CASSSSSGGSSTDTQYF. The CDR3 region has the DNA TGTGCCAGCAGCTCATCTAGCGGGGGGTCTAGCACAGATACGCAGTATTTT.

The chain employs TRBV6-5 and TRBJ1-2; 7 nucleotides agree with TRBD1. Unmatched junction bases numbered 9, after V lost 0 bases and J lost 8 bases. Per germline, CDR1 MNHEY and CDR2 SVGAGI. The CDR3 totals 15 residues. Written as DNA, the CDR3 is TGTGCCAGCAGTTACTCCCCAATTCAGGGGGTCGGCTACACCTTC. Protein sequence: CASSYSPIQGVGYTF.

This clonotype showed up many times. The chain recombines TRBV4-3 with TRBJ2-1, with D possibly matching TRBD2 (7 bases). This CDR3 comprises 15 residues. Trimming took 4 bases from V and 3 from J, leaving 13 bases between them. Germline-derived CDR1 and CDR2 are LGHNA and YSLEER. CDR3 in DNA: TGCGCCAGCAGCCGAGGGGGGGGGAGCTACAATGAGCAGTTCTTC. Translated: CASSRGGGSYNEQFF.

In regard to this clonotype: A much larger clone is a single base away; this may be a read error. The chain carries TRBV5-1 and TRBJ2-2, with TRBD2 as a possible D gene (5 bases). Germline CDR1 and CDR2: SGHRS and YFSETQ. CDR3 length: 14 amino acids. DNA for the CDR3: TGCGCCAGCAGCTTGGTAGCCGTCTCCGGGGAGCTGTATTTT. Residues: CASSLVAVSGELYF. The complete variable domain, with remaining parts taken from reference TRBV5-1 and TRBJ2-2, reads KAGVTQTPRYLIKTRGQQVTLSCSPISGHRSVSWYQQTPGQGLQFLFEYFSETQRNKGNFPGRFSGRQFSNSRSEMNVSTLELGDSALYLCASSLVAVSGELYFGEGSRLTVL.